This T cell receptor beta chain is drawn from a study of blood T cell repertoires in COVID-19. Patients from Seattle were sampled longitudinally, starting during active infection. Sequenced by immunoSEQ multiplex PCR; TCRdb stores in-frame clones only, minus some. This table has about 260,000 clones, roughly 86% appearing once. V lost 4 bases to trimming and J lost 0 bases, with 10 bases between them. Germline-derived CDR1 and CDR2 are SGHDN and FVKESK. This CDR3 has 15 residues. Sequencing input: peripheral blood. The chain links TRBV14 to TRBJ2-1, with D unresolved. The TCR sequence derives from a woman aged 55-69 years with COVID-19, enrolled during active disease. DNA of the CDR3: TGTGCCAGCAGCCCCGGAGTCAGCTCCTACAATGAGCAGTTCTTC. This gives the protein CASSPGVSSYNEQFF.